Here is one T cell receptor beta chain with its context. What it recognizes is unknown. One junction end disagrees with the germline gene, perhaps due to a read error. This record belongs to a study of blood T cells in healthy people across ages. Study summary: About one barcoded TCR beta cDNA was captured per two T cells.

Combining a sample-barcoded 5' primer with a J-beta primer mix, a second PCR ran for about 7 to 12 cycles. All cDNA molecules were each tagged by a template-switch adaptor with 12 random nucleotides. Via MiXCR, TCRdb re-called the 5' RACE reads, giving one row per CDR3 protein. The sample includes around 520,000 distinct CDR3 sequences, about 29% of them seen just once. Study-level points and caveats: Comparison with aged donors showed that long-lived donors had more naive CD4+ cells and higher diversity. Researchers report that TCR beta diversity correlated strongly with naive T cell percentage.

From germline, CDR1 is SGHVS and CDR2 FQNEAQ. The CDR3 is 14 residues long. The data were also submitted as part of a second study, on T cells of mothers and their children.

Material: blood. The chain recombines TRBV7-8 with TRBJ2-5; no definite D call. The DNA matches TRBJ2-1 better at its end, which makes the J call doubtful. The TCR was taken from a boy between 2 and 10 years old in good health. The CDR3: CASSLAYVVNGQFF. CDR3 sequence (DNA): TGTGCCAGCAGCTTAGCGTACGTGGTCAATGGGCAGTTCTTC.